Below, 14 T cell receptor beta chains from the same sample are listed, as sequenced in a study of T cell changes during pregnancy in multiple sclerosis. Produced via immunoSEQ multiplex PCR; TCRdb's table is partial and in-frame only. The data contain roughly 62,000 clones, 80% to 90% of them singletons. The specimen comprised peripheral blood, sampled in the first trimester of pregnancy. All receptors come from a female donor with multiple sclerosis, enrolled in a pregnancy study.

This chain links TRBV5-6 with TRBJ1-2; a possible D gene is TRBD1 (6 bases). This CDR3 comprises 15 residues. Germline V gene sequence: CDR1 SGHDT, CDR2 YYEEEE. The V end was cut by 3 bases, the J end by 5 bases, with 17 bases between. The CDR3 sequence is CASSSYRDEVYGYTF. DNA for the CDR3: TGTGCCAGCAGCTCGTACAGGGACGAGGTGTATGGCTACACCTTC.

The chain couples TRBV7-9 to TRBJ2-7; TRBD1 matches 8 bases. The V gene's germline CDR1 is SEHNR and CDR2 FQNEAQ (reference sequence). The CDR3 runs to 16 residues. The ends lost 7 bases at V and 1 base at J; junction bases unmatched: 12. CDR3 sequence reads: CASTLDSWTGSYEQYF. The DNA for the CDR3 is TGTGCCAGCACCCTAGATTCATGGACAGGGTCCTACGAGCAGTACTTC.

The CDR3 nucleotides read TGTGCCTGGAGGGTGACAGGGTCTGGCACAGATACGCAGTATTTT. It yields the protein CAWRVTGSGTDTQYF. The V gene is TRBV30, the J gene TRBJ2-3; 7 nucleotides align to TRBD1. Per the germline V gene, CDR1 is GTSNPN and CDR2 is SVGIG (reference sequence). Trimming took 3 bases from V and 1 from J; bases not matched to a gene: 7. CDR3 length equals 15 residues.

The rearrangement joins TRBV11-2 to TRBJ2-3; D call uncertain. The V and J ends lost 7 bases and 1 base respectively, with 12 bases between them. Germline values: CDR1 SGHAT, CDR2 FQNNGV. The CDR3 covers 14 residues. The CDR3, as DNA: TGTGCCAGCACCGTGGTCCAGGGCACAGATACGCAGTATTTT. This codes for CASTVVQGTDTQYF. Variable domain in full (rest from reference TRBV11-2 and TRBJ2-3): EAGVAQSPRYKIIEKRQSVAFWCNPISGHATLYWYQQILGQGPKLLIQFQNNGVVDDSQLPKDRFSAERLKGVDSTLKIQPAKLEDSAVYLCASTVVQGTDTQYFGPGTRLTVL.

The rearrangement uses TRBV25-1 and TRBJ2-1, with TRBD2 identical over 9 bases. Germline V gene sequence: CDR1 MGHDK, CDR2 SYGVNS. The CDR3 sequence is 17 residues long. The V segment lost 3 bases and the J segment 4 bases; nucleotides outside the gene matches: 10. In DNA, the CDR3 is TGTGCCAGCAGTGAGATACTTGGACTAGCGTCTTACAATGAGCAGTTCTTC. It encodes CASSEILGLASYNEQFF.

The chain recombines TRBV2 with TRBJ2-3, with 15 positions matching TRBD2. The CDR3 loop spans 17 amino acids. CDR1 and CDR2 (germline): SNHLY, FYNNEI. The J segment lost 2 bases and the V segment lost 10 bases, leaving 10 bases of the junction unmatched. CDR3 nucleotides: TGTGCCACCGGGACTAGCGGGGGGCGAGCACCCACAGATACGCAGTATTTT. Protein: CATGTSGGRAPTDTQYF.

The chain carries TRBV19 and TRBJ1-6; TRBD1 is a possible D gene (6 bases). The CDR3 covers 16 residues. The germline V gene encodes CDR1 LNHDA and CDR2 SQIVND (reference sequence). V was clipped by 5 bases and J by 2 bases, with 13 bases between them. CDR3 sequence reads: CASSPGHRTYNSPLHF. In DNA form, the CDR3 reads TGTGCCAGTAGTCCGGGACACCGAACCTATAATTCACCCCTCCACTTT. The full variable domain, completed using reference TRBV19 and TRBJ1-6, is DGGITQSPKYLFRKEGQNVTLSCEQNLNHDAMYWYRQDPGQGLRLIYYSQIVNDFQKGDIAEGYSVSREKKESFPLTVTSAQKNPTAFYLCASSPGHRTYNSPLHFGNGTRLTVT.

The gene calls are TRBV5-4 and TRBJ2-2; possible D gene TRBD1, 8 bases. CDR3 length: 16 residues. The germline V and J ends were trimmed by 5 bases and 5 bases, with 19 bases remaining between them. Germline V gene sequence: CDR1 SGHNT, CDR2 YYREEE (reference sequence). The CDR3: CASSSGGTGRTGELFF. The DNA of the CDR3 is TGTGCCAGCAGTTCCGGGGGGACAGGAAGAACCGGGGAGCTGTTTTTT.

This clone was found once. This chain joins TRBV7-9 and TRBJ2-4, with no clear D. V lost 4 bases and J 5 bases, leaving 3 bases between the germline ends. This CDR3 is 11 amino acids long. The germline CDR1 and CDR2 sequences are SEHNR and FQNEAQ (reference sequence). The DNA of the CDR3 is TGTGCCAGCAGCTCAGAAAACATTCAGTACTTC. This sequence encodes CASSSENIQYF.

This chain connects TRBV11-3 to TRBJ2-1; 7 bases are a match to TRBD1. This CDR3 is 15 amino acids long. Unmatched junction bases numbered 9, after V lost 1 base and J lost 9 bases. From germline, CDR1 is SGHNT and CDR2 YENEEA. The CDR3 here is CASSLGTGGRTEQFF. The DNA for the CDR3 is TGTGCCAGCAGCTTAGGGACAGGAGGAAGGACTGAGCAGTTCTTC.

The chain has TRBV7-6 and TRBJ2-3, with 10 bases identical to TRBD2. Germline lookup yields CDR1 SGHVS and CDR2 FNYEAQ. The J segment lost 1 base and the V segment lost 1 base, leaving 11 bases of the junction unmatched. The CDR3 runs 19 residues. The CDR3 bases are TGTGCCAGCAGCTTAGGGCTAGCGGGAGTACATGGGGGCACAGATACGCAGTATTTT. The encoded protein is CASSLGLAGVHGGTDTQYF.

This chain joins TRBV4-1 and TRBJ1-1, with D perhaps matching TRBD1 (5 bases). Germline V CDR1 and CDR2: MGHRA, YSYEKL. Trimming shortened V by 0 bases and J by 1 base, and 6 bases separated the two germline ends. CDR3 length: 14 amino acids. The DNA of the CDR3 is TGCGCCAGCAGCCAAGAAGGGGAGAACACTGAAGCTTTCTTT. As protein: CASSQEGENTEAFF.

This clone has a single count. The rearrangement uses TRBV7-6 and TRBJ2-7, with 9 bases aligning to TRBD2. CDR3 length equals 16 residues. V trimming: 5 bases; J trimming: 6 bases; junction bases outside the gene matches: 14. Per germline, CDR1 SGHVS and CDR2 FNYEAQ. DNA of the CDR3: TGTGCCAGCAGCCCCTATTCCGCGGGAGGGCCGTTCGAGCAGTACTTC. This translates into CASSPYSAGGPFEQYF. The full variable domain, rest sourced from reference TRBV7-6 and TRBJ2-7, is GAGVSQSPRYKVTKRGQDVALRCDPISGHVSLYWYRQALGQGPEFLTYFNYEAQQDKSGLPNDRFSAERPEGSISTLTIQRTEQRDSAMYRCASSPYSAGGPFEQYFGPGTRLTVT.

The rearrangement links TRBV5-1 to TRBJ1-5, with a possible D match to TRBD1 (6 bases). Germline V gives CDR1 SGHRS, CDR2 YFSETQ. The CDR3 runs 15 residues. V gave up 3 bases and J gave up 6 bases, with 16 bases separating them. The CDR3 nucleotides read TGCGCCAGCAGCTCAATACCAGGGGCGGCTCAGCCCCAGCATTTT. Translating gives CASSSIPGAAQPQHF.